These 24 T cell receptor beta chains share one sample of origin, sequenced in a study of T cells in Graves' hyperthyroidism and ophthalmopathy. The CDR3 regions of TCR beta were amplified from RNA transcripts. HTBI primers drove first-round RT-PCR of the TCR CDR3. TCRdb analysed the multiplex PCR reads with MiXCR anew, one entry per CDR3 protein. This table holds around 500,000 distinct CDR3 sequences, 20% to 25% found once. The sequenced material came from blood. These receptors originate from a woman aged 65 to 85 with Graves' ophthalmopathy.

On this clonotype: It may be a read error: a sequence one base away is much more abundant. This rearrangement joins TRBV28 to TRBJ2-7; D might be TRBD1 (6 bases). This CDR3 is 16 amino acids long. Trimming took 4 bases from V and 1 from J, leaving 17 bases between them. CDR1 and CDR2 from the germline V gene are MDHEN and SYDVKM. CDR3 coding DNA: TGTGCCAGCAGTTACCCCCTAGACAGGAGATCCTACGAGCAGTACTTC. This encodes CASSYPLDRRSYEQYF.

This rearrangement joins TRBV7-2 to TRBJ1-5; the D gene is possibly TRBD1 (5 bases). The CDR3 loop spans 15 amino acids. Germline CDR1 is SGHTA and CDR2 is FQGNSA. With 2 bases removed from V and 9 bases from J, the gap between germline ends came to 17 bases. The CDR3 loop is CASSLTGTAAGPQHF. As DNA, the CDR3 is TGTGCCAGCAGCTTAACCGGGACTGCCGCGGGGCCCCAGCATTTT.

The V gene is TRBV6-2 or TRBV6-3, the J gene TRBJ2-3; TRBD1 matches 7 bases. The ends lost 10 bases at V and 3 bases at J; junction bases unmatched: 7. This CDR3 spans 13 amino acids. In germline, CDR1 is MNHEY, CDR2 SVGEGT. The CDR3 loop reads CATYRGMTDTQYF. The CDR3, as DNA: TGTGCCACCTACAGGGGTATGACAGATACGCAGTATTTT.

V usage is TRBV6-2 or TRBV6-3 and J usage is TRBJ1-5; TRBD1 matches 8 bases. The CDR3 totals 14 residues. Germline V gene data show CDR1 as MNHEY and CDR2 as SVGEGT. V was clipped by 6 bases and J by 6 bases; unmatched bases: 7. The CDR3 DNA is TGTGCCAGCAGCCTACAGGGGGGAGGTCAGCCCCAGCATTTT. It translates to CASSLQGGGQPQHF.

The rearrangement uses TRBV24-1 and TRBJ1-2, with 10 bases aligning to TRBD1. The CDR3 consists of 13 residues. Germline V CDR1 and CDR2: KGHDR, SFDVKD. Trimming cost V 3 bases and J 7 bases; bases outside gene matches: 1. In DNA, the CDR3 is TGTGCCACCAGTGATAGACAGGGGGCTGGCTACACCTTC. It codes for CATSDRQGAGYTF.

The rearrangement joins TRBV7-2 to TRBJ2-3, with D possibly matching TRBD2 (5 bases). CDR3 size: 16 residues. Trimming cost V 5 bases and J 2 bases, with 17 bases left between them. The V gene's germline CDR1 is SGHTA and CDR2 FQGNSA. CDR3 nucleotides: TGTGCCAGCAGCCCCCAATTACTAGGAGTCACAGATACGCAGTATTTT. It specifies CASSPQLLGVTDTQYF.

This clonotype was seen only a few times. This chain links TRBV20-1 with TRBJ1-4; 8 bases match TRBD1. CDR3 length: 12 amino acids. V lost 3 bases, J lost 6 bases, and 0 bases stayed unmatched. Germline loops: CDR1 DFQATT, CDR2 SNEGSKA (reference sequence). The CDR3 sequence: CSARGQDEKLFF. The CDR3 coding sequence is TGCAGTGCTAGGGGACAGGATGAAAAACTGTTTTTT.

V gene TRBV29-1 combines with J gene TRBJ1-2; D is possibly TRBD1 (5 bases). The CDR3 runs 13 residues. V shed 7 bases and J shed 4 bases, with 16 bases lying between them. Looked up from germline, CDR1 is SQVTM and CDR2 is ANQGSEA. In DNA, the CDR3 is TGCAGCGCCGTGGGGGGAAAGGGCTATGGCTACACCTTC. It yields the protein CSAVGGKGYGYTF.

This clonotype was seen ten or more times. The genes are TRBV27 and TRBJ1-2; D might be TRBD1 (5 bases). V lost 0 bases, J lost 7 bases, and 15 bases lay in between. This CDR3 region has 15 residues. Germline V CDR1 and CDR2: MNHEY, SMNVEV (reference sequence). The CDR3 is CASSLSIGAGGGYTF. The DNA for the CDR3 is TGTGCCAGCAGTTTATCGATCGGGGCCGGGGGTGGCTACACCTTC.

The sample holds a few counts of this clonotype. This sequence joins TRBV28 and TRBJ2-2, with 8 bases lining up with TRBD2. The CDR3 spans 16 residues. From germline, CDR1 is MDHEN and CDR2 SYDVKM. V shed 5 bases, J shed 6 bases, and the junction held 11 bases outside the gene matches. CDR3 nucleotides: TGTGCCAGCAGTCTACCGGGACTAGGCGTGTCCGGGGAGCTGTTTTTT. Its protein is CASSLPGLGVSGELFF. Using reference TRBV28 and TRBJ2-2 for the parts outside the CDR3, the full variable domain is DVKVTQSSRYLVKRTGEKVFLECVQDMDHENMFWYRQDPGLGLRLIYFSYDVKMKEKGDIPEGYSVSREKKERFSLILESASTNQTSMYLCASSLPGLGVSGELFFGEGSRLTVL.

This clonotype has only a few counts. This chain connects TRBV4-2 to TRBJ2-7; D is perhaps TRBD2 (5 bases). Trimming took 0 bases from V and 1 from J, leaving 10 bases between them. Per germline, CDR1 LGHNA and CDR2 YNFKEQ. The CDR3 is 15 amino acids. Here the CDR3 DNA reads TGTGCCAGCAGCCAAGATGGGCTAGCTTCCTACGAGCAGTACTTC. Its translation: CASSQDGLASYEQYF.

In this sample, this clonotype turned up a few times. This chain connects TRBV3-1 to TRBJ2-3; no definite D call. CDR3 length: 13 residues. Trimming left V 5 bases short and J 4 bases short, with 10 bases between. CDR1 and CDR2 (germline): LGHDT, YNNKEL (reference sequence). CDR3 in amino acids: CASSGSWADTQYF. The CDR3 region has the DNA TGTGCCAGCAGCGGTTCTTGGGCAGATACGCAGTATTTT.

This clonotype showed up just once. A read error is possible here, since a much larger clone lies one base away. The chain joins TRBV12-3 or TRBV12-4 to TRBJ2-7; D remains ambiguous. V was trimmed by 5 bases and J by 7 bases, leaving 15 bases between them. The CDR3 totals 13 residues. CDR3 region: CASSLTIGYEQYF. CDR3 nucleotides: TGTGCCAGCAGTCTTACCATAGGTTATGAGCAGTACTTC.

The chain couples TRBV10-2 to TRBJ1-1; D is possibly TRBD1 (5 bases). The CDR3 spans 13 residues. Trimming pared 2 bases from V and 12 bases from J, leaving 16 bases between. Germline loops: CDR1 WSHSY, CDR2 SAAADI. CDR3: CASSEIKGPKTFF. The CDR3 nucleotides are TGCGCCAGCAGTGAGATCAAGGGGCCGAAAACTTTCTTT.

This chain's CDR3 is CATSSSGQGGSYEQYF. CDR3 in DNA: TGTGCCACCAGCAGCTCCGGACAGGGGGGTTCCTACGAGCAGTACTTC. The rearrangement links TRBV15 to TRBJ2-7; 10 nucleotides agree with TRBD1. The CDR3 runs 16 residues. The germline gives CDR1 LNHNV, CDR2 YYDKDF (reference sequence). V dropped 3 bases and J dropped 1; count of bases not matched to a gene: 6.

The chain recombines TRBV5-4 with TRBJ2-1, with 9 bases matching TRBD1. Germline-derived CDR1 and CDR2 are SGHNT and YYREEE (reference sequence). Trimming removed 5 bases from V and 8 bases from J; junction bases left unmatched: 17. The length of the CDR3 is 17 residues. CDR3 bases: TGTGCCAGCAGTCCGGGGCCGGGACAGGGTAGAGAGGATGAGCAGTTCTTC. Protein sequence: CASSPGPGQGREDEQFF.

The chain carries TRBV12-5 and TRBJ1-4; 8 bases map to TRBD1. The V gene's germline CDR1 is LGHNT and CDR2 FRNRAP. The junction had 22 bases not matched to a gene; V was cut back by 9 bases and J by 7 bases. The CDR3 consists of 18 residues. The DNA for the CDR3 is TGTGCTAGCCAGCGGCGCCCTCGCCGGGACAGGAGGGGTGAAAAACTGTTTTTT. Its protein is CASQRRPRRDRRGEKLFF.

The V call is TRBV11-2, the J call TRBJ1-1, with 9 bases lining up with TRBD1. CDR1 and CDR2 (germline): SGHAT, FQNNGV. CDR3 size: 15 residues. The junction had 9 bases not matched to a gene; V was cut back by 6 bases and J by 4 bases. The CDR3 DNA sequence: TGTGCCAGCAGAAAGGCCCGGGACAGGGCCACTGAAGCTTTCTTT. Protein sequence: CASRKARDRATEAFF.

This clonotype was counted between two and nine times. The rearrangement links TRBV2 to TRBJ1-2; perhaps TRBD1 as D (6 bases). There are 12 residues in the CDR3. Germline V gives CDR1 SNHLY, CDR2 FYNNEI. V was clipped by 7 bases and J by 8 bases, with 14 bases between them. The CDR3 loop is CASKPQGFGYTF. CDR3 DNA: TGTGCCAGCAAACCACAGGGTTTCGGCTACACCTTC.

This clonotype was seen only a few times. CDR3 amino acids: CASWRVAGVGEQFF. The CDR3, as DNA: TGTGCCAGCTGGAGGGTAGCGGGAGTCGGGGAGCAGTTCTTC. This sequence joins TRBV5-6 and TRBJ2-1, with 9 bases matching TRBD2. V dropped 7 bases and J dropped 10; count of bases not matched to a gene: 12. Germline CDR1 reads SGHDT; CDR2 reads YYEEEE. The CDR3 has 14 residues.

In its sample, this clonotype was seen a few times. V and J are TRBV7-3 and TRBJ1-1; D not certain. Per the germline V gene, CDR1 is SGHTA and CDR2 is FQGTGA. Trimming took off 4 bases at V and 1 base at J, with 7 bases between the two ends. This CDR3 has 13 amino acids. In DNA form, the CDR3 reads TGTGCCAGCAGCTCCAATCCGAACACTGAAGCTTTCTTT. This encodes CASSSNPNTEAFF.

CDR3 sequence reads: CASTPVFGRGDDEQFF. CDR3 sequence (DNA): TGTGCCAGCACCCCCGTATTTGGCAGGGGGGACGATGAGCAGTTCTTC. The rearrangement uses TRBV5-6 and TRBJ2-1, with D possibly being TRBD1 (7 bases). CDR1 SGHDT and CDR2 YYEEEE come from the germline V gene. V lost 6 bases, J lost 8 bases, and 24 bases lay in between. This CDR3 has 16 amino acids.

This clonotype was picked up many times. CDR3 in amino acids: CASSLALPRANGYTF. CDR3 DNA: TGTGCCAGCAGCTTAGCGCTTCCGAGGGCAAATGGCTACACCTTC. The V and J genes are TRBV7-2 and TRBJ1-2; D ambiguous. V dropped 0 bases and J dropped 6 bases, with 14 bases sitting between them. The CDR3 totals 15 residues. Germline CDR1 reads SGHTA; CDR2 reads FQGNSA.

The genes are TRBV9 and TRBJ2-3, with a possible D match to TRBD2 (7 bases). Trimming pared 7 bases from V and 2 bases from J, leaving 17 bases between. This CDR3 is 15 amino acids long. Per germline, CDR1 SGDLS and CDR2 YYNGEE. The CDR3, as DNA: TGTGCCAGCTCCTCGACCGGGGGGCCCACAGATACGCAGTATTTT. The encoded protein is CASSSTGGPTDTQYF.